This T cell receptor beta chain was recorded in a study of T-cell memory formation after mild COVID-19. Study information: There were largely donor-specific TCR clusters.

A single record per CDR3 protein comes from TCRdb applying MiXCR to the 5' RACE reads. The repertoire holds about 250,000 distinct CDR3 sequences, with approximately 15% as singletons. The CDR3 totals 17 residues. V lost 1 base, J lost 8 bases, and 13 bases stayed unmatched. The V gene's germline CDR1 is SGHVS and CDR2 FQNEAQ. Regarding the study as a whole: Clones that got smaller from day 15 to 85 had even CD4/CD8, while clones growing later tipped toward CD4+.

Regarding this clonotype: What it binds is not known.

The source is an adult woman who had mild COVID-19 (a few samples of this study predate the infection). Cell type and time point are not known. Sequencing input: PBMCs or a T cell subset sorted from them (not recorded which). The rearrangement links TRBV7-8 to TRBJ1-2, with TRBD1 identical over 10 bases. In DNA, the CDR3 is TGTGCCAGCAGCTTAGGGGGTTTGGGGACAGGGGTTGACGGCTACACCTTC. Translating gives CASSLGGLGTGVDGYTF.